These 20 T cell receptor beta chains originate from one sample sequenced in a study of early T cells in non-severe SARS-CoV-2 infection. MiXCR was run by TCRdb on the 5' RACE reads, yielding one entry per CDR3 protein. The data contain tens of thousands of distinct CDR3 sequences, more than 5% of them singletons. The sample comprised whole blood. The receptors were sampled from an adult who was a healthcare worker with PCR-confirmed SARS-CoV-2 infection or an uninfected control (not recorded which).

At least ten counts were recorded for this clonotype. The V call is TRBV3-1, the J call TRBJ1-1; perhaps TRBD1 as D (6 bases). V was shortened by 2 bases and J by 1 base, with 17 bases between the two germline ends. Germline CDR1 is LGHDT and CDR2 is YNNKEL (reference sequence). The CDR3 spans 17 residues. This CDR3 is CASSQTRTAGGNTEAFF. In DNA form, the CDR3 reads TGTGCCAGCAGCCAAACGAGGACAGCCGGGGGGAACACTGAAGCTTTCTTT.

This clonotype was seen a handful of times. The chain recombines TRBV14 with TRBJ2-7, with D maybe TRBD2 (5 bases). V shed 3 bases and J shed 8 bases, with 8 bases lying between them. CDR3 length: 11 residues. CDR1 is SGHDN, CDR2 FVKESK, per germline. Written as DNA, the CDR3 is TGTGCCAGCAGCCACGGGAACCAGCAGTACTTC. Encoded protein: CASSHGNQQYF.

This clonotype has a count of ten or more. This rearrangement joins TRBV11-2 to TRBJ2-7; TRBD2 is a possible D gene (5 bases). CDR3 length: 14 residues. CDR1 SGHAT and CDR2 FQNNGV come from the germline V gene. Trimming stripped 0 bases from V and 4 bases from J, with 10 bases between. The CDR3 DNA follows: TGTGCCAGCAGCTTAGACGGGATGGGGTACGAGCAGTACTTC. Translated, it gives CASSLDGMGYEQYF.

This clonotype was picked up many times. V usage is TRBV13 and J usage is TRBJ1-2, with a tentative D call TRBD1 (5 bases). Per germline, CDR1 PRHDT and CDR2 FYEKMQ (reference sequence). Trimming cost V 0 bases and J 3 bases, with 11 bases left between them. The length of the CDR3 is 15 residues. CDR3 sequence (DNA): TGTGCCAGCAGCTTAGGACAGGCGACTTACTATGGCTACACCTTC. As protein: CASSLGQATYYGYTF. The full variable domain, its missing parts supplied by reference TRBV13 and TRBJ1-2, is AAGVIQSPRHLIKEKRETATLKCYPIPRHDTVYWYQQGPGQDPQFLISFYEKMQSDKGSIPDRFSAQQFSDYHSELNMSSLELGDSALYFCASSLGQATYYGYTFGSGTRLTVV.

This clonotype has a count of ten or more. The chain carries TRBV19 and TRBJ1-2; TRBD1 is a possible D gene (5 bases). Trimming stripped 10 bases from V and 2 bases from J, with 11 bases between. CDR3 length equals 12 residues. Germline V gene sequence: CDR1 LNHDA, CDR2 SQIVND (reference sequence). Here the CDR3 reads CATSTVNYGYTF. The DNA for the CDR3 is TGTGCCACCTCGACAGTCAACTATGGCTACACCTTC.

The table lists this clonotype with many counts. CDR3 nucleotide sequence: TGTGCCAGCAGCCTCTTGACAGGGCGGGACACTGAAGCTTTCTTT. Protein sequence: CASSLLTGRDTEAFF. The chain links TRBV7-9 to TRBJ1-1; 7 bases match TRBD1. Germline trimming cut 5 bases from V and 3 bases from J; bases unmatched to any gene: 9. The germline V gene encodes CDR1 SEHNR and CDR2 FQNEAQ (reference sequence). There are 15 residues in the CDR3.

In its sample, this clonotype was seen a few times. This rearrangement joins TRBV2 to TRBJ2-3; D unresolved. CDR1 is SNHLY, CDR2 FYNNEI, per germline. V dropped 3 bases and J dropped 3 bases, with 10 bases sitting between them. CDR3 length: 14 residues. The CDR3 DNA reads as TGTGCCAGCAGTGACAGCGCTAGAACAGATACGCAGTATTTT. Its protein product is CASSDSARTDTQYF.

This clonotype has a count of ten or more. CDR3 in amino acids: CASSSPTGYNEQFF. DNA for the CDR3: TGTGCCAGCAGCTCGCCGACAGGGTACAATGAGCAGTTCTTC. The chain joins TRBV7-2 to TRBJ2-1; 7 bases align to TRBD1. The V gene's germline CDR1 is SGHTA and CDR2 FQGNSA. V lost 4 bases to trimming and J lost 4 bases; unmatched junction nucleotides: 4. The CDR3 loop spans 14 amino acids.

This clonotype was counted only a few times. The chain carries TRBV29-1 and TRBJ1-1, with D unresolved. This CDR3 region has 14 residues. Trimming removed 4 bases from V and 4 bases from J, with 16 bases in between. CDR1 and CDR2 from the germline V gene are SQVTM and ANQGSEA. The CDR3 region has the DNA TGCAGCGTTGGACCAATTACTACGAGCACTGAAGCTTTCTTT. Translating it yields CSVGPITTSTEAFF.

V gene TRBV29-1 combines with J gene TRBJ2-5; tentatively, D is TRBD1 (5 bases). The germline CDR1 and CDR2 sequences are SQVTM and ANQGSEA. The CDR3 spans 15 residues. V gave up 1 base and J gave up 2 bases, with 14 bases separating them. This chain's CDR3 is CSVEGQGNTQETQYF. As DNA, the CDR3 is TGCAGCGTTGAAGGCCAGGGCAACACTCAAGAGACCCAGTACTTC.

This clonotype was seen more than once but under ten times. The chain combines TRBV5-1 with TRBJ2-5; 11 nucleotides line up with TRBD1. The CDR3 has 15 amino acids. Per germline, CDR1 SGHRS and CDR2 YFSETQ. Trimming at V came to 4 bases and at J to 1 base, leaving 3 bases not matched to a gene. The CDR3 sequence is CASSPGTGGQETQYF. The CDR3 nucleotides are TGCGCCAGCAGCCCCGGGACAGGGGGCCAAGAGACCCAGTACTTC. Complete variable domain (other parts from reference TRBV5-1 and TRBJ2-5): KAGVTQTPRYLIKTRGQQVTLSCSPISGHRSVSWYQQTPGQGLQFLFEYFSETQRNKGNFPGRFSGRQFSNSRSEMNVSTLELGDSALYLCASSPGTGGQETQYFGPGTRLLVL.

J is TRBJ1-5 and V is TRBV12-3 or TRBV12-4; perhaps TRBD1 as D (5 bases). The CDR3 runs 14 residues. V gave up 7 bases and J gave up 6 bases, with 16 bases separating them. The CDR3 DNA reads as TGTGCCAGCACCCAAGGGGAGGGTCGTCAGCCCCAGCATTTT. It codes for CASTQGEGRQPQHF.

This clonotype was seen repeatedly, ten times or more. This sequence joins TRBV6-5 and TRBJ1-3; unclear D gene. CDR1 and CDR2 from the germline V gene are MNHEY and SVGAGI. Deletions cut 6 bases from V and 0 bases from J, with 9 bases between. The length of the CDR3 is 14 residues. The CDR3 bases are TGTGCCAGCAGCCGCCGGGTCTCTGGAAACACCATATATTTT. Translated, it gives CASSRRVSGNTIYF.

This clonotype was detected many times. The chain couples TRBV6-6 to TRBJ2-2, with a possible D match to TRBD2 (6 bases). Trimming removed 2 bases from V and 4 bases from J, with 17 bases in between. The CDR3 spans 17 residues. The germline V gene has CDR1 MNHNY and CDR2 SVGAGI (reference sequence). The CDR3 DNA reads as TGTGCCAGCAGTTACAAGGTTGTCGGCGGGGCCACCGGGGAGCTGTTTTTT. It yields the protein CASSYKVVGGATGELFF.

This clonotype was counted at least ten times. J is TRBJ2-7 and V is TRBV7-2, with unresolved D. CDR3 size: 12 residues. From germline, CDR1 is SGHTA and CDR2 FQGNSA. V lost 4 bases and J lost 5, with 9 bases in between. CDR3 nucleotides: TGTGCCAGCAGCTCGAACCTACACGAGCAGTACTTC. It codes for CASSSNLHEQYF.

This clonotype was counted a few times. The rearrangement uses TRBV2 and TRBJ1-1; D is undetermined. The length of the CDR3 is 15 residues. Looked up from germline, CDR1 is SNHLY and CDR2 is FYNNEI. V was shortened by 2 bases and J by 7 bases, with 17 bases between the two germline ends. In nucleotides, the CDR3 is TGTGCCAGCAGTGAACAATCGACGGACTCCCATGAAGCTTTCTTT. The encoded protein is CASSEQSTDSHEAFF.

The chain recombines TRBV7-8 with TRBJ1-1; no clear D gene. The CDR3 length is 15 residues. Trimming left V 5 bases short and J 1 base short, with 14 bases between. Germline V gene data show CDR1 as SGHVS and CDR2 as FQNEAQ. The CDR3 DNA follows: TGTGCCAGCAGCACCCTAGGAGCAGGGAACACTGAAGCTTTCTTT. Translated, it gives CASSTLGAGNTEAFF.

V is TRBV6-1 and J is TRBJ1-2; D is unresolved. The CDR3 has 11 residues. Per the germline V gene, CDR1 is MNHNS and CDR2 is SASEGT. The V end lost 5 bases, the J end lost 5 bases, and 6 bases lay between the germline ends. In nucleotides, the CDR3 is TGTGCCAGCAGTTCCGGTTATGGCTACACCTTC. Translating it yields CASSSGYGYTF.

This clonotype was seen ten or more times. This chain links TRBV7-2 with TRBJ2-3, with TRBD1 as a possible D gene (5 bases). CDR1 is SGHTA, CDR2 FQGNSA, per germline. The V and J ends lost 5 bases and 3 bases respectively, with 15 bases between them. CDR3 length equals 15 residues. The CDR3 nucleotides are TGTGCCAGCAGCATCGTAGAAAGACAGACAGATACGCAGTATTTT. This encodes CASSIVERQTDTQYF.

This clonotype was seen repeatedly, ten times or more. The CDR3 sequence is CATSDFGGQSSYNEQFF. Here the CDR3 DNA reads TGTGCCACCAGTGATTTTGGGGGTCAGAGCTCCTACAATGAGCAGTTCTTC. This chain connects TRBV24-1 to TRBJ2-1; TRBD1 or TRBD2 may be the D gene (5 bases each). Germline V gene sequence: CDR1 KGHDR, CDR2 SFDVKD. This CDR3 has 17 amino acids. V was clipped by 1 base and J by 0 bases, with 12 bases between them.